This T cell receptor (beta chain) was sequenced for a study of T cells expressing NK-cell markers. Study at large: Repertoires of TCR beta were obtained from T cells sorted as CD3+CD56+NKG2C+, CD3+CD56+NKG2C- and CD3+CD56-NKG2C+.

TCRdb reprocessed the 5' RACE reads, with one entry per CDR3 protein and no DNA. The specimen's table records 500,000 to 700,000 distinct CDR3 sequences. The TCR comes from a young man in good health. Sequencing was done on a sample of blood T cells: a sorted CD56 or NKG2C T cell subset, CD4+ or CD8+ T cells, or bulk PBMC T cells (not recorded which).

CDR3 protein: CASSGVGTAGYNEQFF. The chain is built from TRBV11-2 and TRBJ2-1; no DNA is available, so the TRBD2 call from TCRdb remains unchecked. The CDR3 runs 16 residues. CDR1 is SGHAT, CDR2 FQNNGV, per germline.